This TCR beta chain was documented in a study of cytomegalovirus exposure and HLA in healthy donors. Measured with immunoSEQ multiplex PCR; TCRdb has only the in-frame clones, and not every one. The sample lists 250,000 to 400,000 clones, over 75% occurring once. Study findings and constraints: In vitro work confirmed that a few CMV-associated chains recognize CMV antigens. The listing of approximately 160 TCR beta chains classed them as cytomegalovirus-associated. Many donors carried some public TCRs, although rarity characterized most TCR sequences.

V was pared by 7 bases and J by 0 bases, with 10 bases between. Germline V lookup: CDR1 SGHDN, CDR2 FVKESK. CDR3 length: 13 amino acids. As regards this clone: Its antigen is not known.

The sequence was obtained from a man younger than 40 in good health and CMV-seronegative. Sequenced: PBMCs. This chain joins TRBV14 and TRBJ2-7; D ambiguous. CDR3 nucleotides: TGTGCCAGCACACCGTCGAGCTCCTACGAGCAGTACTTC. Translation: CASTPSSSYEQYF. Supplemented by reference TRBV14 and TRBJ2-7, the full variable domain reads EAGVTQFPSHSVIEKGQTVTLRCDPISGHDNLYWYRRVMGKEIKFLLHFVKESKQDESGMPNNRFLAERTGGTYSTLKVQPAELEDSGVYFCASTPSSSYEQYFGPGTRLTVT.